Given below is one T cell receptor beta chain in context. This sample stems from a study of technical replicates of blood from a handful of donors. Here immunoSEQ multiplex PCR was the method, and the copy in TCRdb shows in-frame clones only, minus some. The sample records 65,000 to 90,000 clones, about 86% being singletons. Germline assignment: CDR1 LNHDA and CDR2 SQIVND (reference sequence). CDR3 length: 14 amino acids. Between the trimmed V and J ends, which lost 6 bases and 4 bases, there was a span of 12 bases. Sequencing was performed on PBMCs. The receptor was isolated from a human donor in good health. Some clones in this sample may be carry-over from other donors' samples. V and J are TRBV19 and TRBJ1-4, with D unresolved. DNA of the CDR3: TGTGCCAGTAGCCCTCCCCGACATAATGAAAAACTGTTTTTT. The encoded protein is CASSPPRHNEKLFF.